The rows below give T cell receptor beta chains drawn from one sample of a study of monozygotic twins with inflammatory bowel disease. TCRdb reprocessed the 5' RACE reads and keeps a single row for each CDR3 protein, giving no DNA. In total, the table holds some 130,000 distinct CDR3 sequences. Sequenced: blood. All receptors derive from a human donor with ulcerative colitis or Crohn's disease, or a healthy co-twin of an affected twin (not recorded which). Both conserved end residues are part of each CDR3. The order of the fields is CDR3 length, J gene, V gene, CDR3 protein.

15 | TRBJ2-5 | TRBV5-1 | CASSLEGQGRETQYF
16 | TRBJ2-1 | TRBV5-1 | CASSLGLAGEGDEQFF
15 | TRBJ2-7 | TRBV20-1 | CSAPRQGEASYEQYF
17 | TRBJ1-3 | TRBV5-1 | CASSLQGGGSSGNTIYF
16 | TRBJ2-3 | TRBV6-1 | CASIRSGRARRDTQYF
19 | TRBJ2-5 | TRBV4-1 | CASSFPGQGDGKDQETQYF
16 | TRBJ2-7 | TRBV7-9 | CASSSQGVSFSYEQYF
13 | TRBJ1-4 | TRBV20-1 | CSASGQGDEKLFF
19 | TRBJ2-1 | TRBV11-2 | CASSLPRGGSRLSYNEQFF
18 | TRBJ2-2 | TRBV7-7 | CASSYPTAGTANTGELFF
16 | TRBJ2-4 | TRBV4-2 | CASSQEGQGNRNIQYF
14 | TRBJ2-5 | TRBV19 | CASSIGAAQETQYF
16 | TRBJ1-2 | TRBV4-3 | CASSQDMGVKIYGYTF
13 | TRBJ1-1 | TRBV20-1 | CSATTGENTEAFF
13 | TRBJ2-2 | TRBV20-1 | CRPVESGTGELFF
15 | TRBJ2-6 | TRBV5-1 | CASSLTESGANVLTF
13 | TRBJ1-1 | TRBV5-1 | CASSLDLTNEAFF
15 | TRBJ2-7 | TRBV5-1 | CASSWVLAGADEQYF
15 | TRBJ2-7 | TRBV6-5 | CASSYPRQGSYEQYF
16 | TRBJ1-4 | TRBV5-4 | CASSRQGTATNEKLFF
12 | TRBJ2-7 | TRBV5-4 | CASSLDHYEQYF
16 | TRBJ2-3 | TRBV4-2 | CASSRSSGTSPDTQYF
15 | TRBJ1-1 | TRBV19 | CASSIWTGSNTEAFF
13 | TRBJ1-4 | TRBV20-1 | CSASIDGTEKLFF
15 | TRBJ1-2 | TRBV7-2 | CASSSGTGGRYGYTF
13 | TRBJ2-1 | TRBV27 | CASTGSSYNEQFF
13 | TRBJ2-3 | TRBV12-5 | CASGQGPPDTQYF
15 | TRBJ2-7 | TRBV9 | CASSVSPGRLNEQYF
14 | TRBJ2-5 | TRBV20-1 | CSARKDPYQETQYF
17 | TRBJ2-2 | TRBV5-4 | CASSLGVRGEASGELFF
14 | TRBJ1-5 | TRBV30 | CAWRGRISNQPQHF
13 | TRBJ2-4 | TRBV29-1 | CSVVPEAKNIQYF
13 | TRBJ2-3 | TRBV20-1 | CSARVNLGDTQYF
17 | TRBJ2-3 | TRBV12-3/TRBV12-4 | CASTFVFSGRAADTQYF
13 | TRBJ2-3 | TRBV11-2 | CASSFGQGDTQYF